A selection of T cell receptor beta chains follows, all from one sample in a study of blood T cell repertoires in COVID-19. Only in-frame clones appear in the TCRdb table, and some are missing; sequencing was by immunoSEQ multiplex PCR. The repertoire holds 150,000 or so clones, with approximately 80% as singletons. Material for sequencing was peripheral blood. The receptors originated from a woman aged 60-70 years with acute or convalescent COVID-19. Both conserved end residues are part of each CDR3. A D gene is named only where the DNA matches it firmly. Rows may omit the clone size; those that give it use once, few, many or a size class.

NA	TRBV4-1	15	TRBJ1-5	NA	CASSRAQASNQPQHF	TGCGCCAGCAGCCGGGCTCAGGCTAGCAATCAGCCCCAGCATTTT
TRBD1	TRBV28	13	TRBJ1-2	few	CASSSGQGLGYTF	TGTGCCAGCAGCTCTGGACAGGGACTTGGCTACACCTTC
TRBD1	TRBV3-1/TRBV3-2	17	TRBJ2-1	NA	CASSLANHRGRGNEQFF	TGTGCCAGCAGCCTCGCAAATCACAGGGGGCGAGGAAATGAGCAGTTCTTC
NA	TRBV27	16	TRBJ1-4	once	CASSLASGSTNEKLFF	TGTGCCAGCAGTTTGGCAAGCGGCTCAACTAATGAAAAACTGTTTTTT
NA	TRBV7-6	16	TRBJ1-6	NA	CASSLGTRVKDSPLHF	TGTGCCAGCAGCTTAGGAACGCGGGTGAAAGATTCACCCCTCCACTTT
TRBD1	TRBV5-1	16	TRBJ1-5	NA	CASSPRPTGINQPQHF	TGCGCCAGCAGCCCCCGCCCGACAGGGATCAATCAGCCCCAGCATTTT
TRBD1	TRBV14	15	TRBJ1-1	NA	CASSRQGISNTEAFF	TGTGCCAGCAGTCGACAGGGGATATCGAACACTGAAGCTTTCTTT
NA	TRBV2	16	TRBJ2-1	NA	CASSPTGRSSYNEQFF	TGTGCCAGCAGCCCGACAGGGAGGAGCTCCTACAATGAGCAGTTCTTC
TRBD2	TRBV15	18	TRBJ2-1	NA	CATSRAPFGLAGSNEQFF	TGTGCCACCAGCAGAGCCCCTTTTGGACTAGCGGGGTCCAATGAGCAGTTCTTC
NA	TRBV19	17	TRBJ1-5	NA	CASSISQALYSNQPQHF	TGTGCCAGTAGTATAAGTCAGGCTCTATATAGCAATCAGCCCCAGCATTTT
NA	TRBV5-5	15	TRBJ1-3	NA	CASSLVLVSGNTIYF	TGTGCCAGCAGCTTGGTTCTCGTCTCTGGAAACACCATATATTTT
TRBD1	TRBV24-1	14	TRBJ2-2	NA	CATRGQGPAGELFF	TGTGCCACCAGGGGACAGGGACCTGCGGGGGAGCTGTTTTTT
NA	TRBV20-1	10	TRBJ1-1	once	CSARNREAFF	TGCAGTGCTAGGAACAGGGAAGCTTTCTTT
TRBD1	TRBV19	16	TRBJ1-6	NA	CASMTRDSSYNSPLHF	TGTGCCAGTATGACCCGGGACAGCTCCTATAATTCACCCCTCCACTTT